What follows describes a single T cell receptor beta chain. PBMCs were obtained from 9 to 10 ml fresh peripheral blood. The data were obtained in a study of T cells in Graves' hyperthyroidism and ophthalmopathy. The CDR3 regions of TCR beta were amplified from RNA transcripts. In the first-round RT-PCR of the TCR CDR3, the HTBI primer set was used. TCRdb re-called the multiplex PCR reads through MiXCR, storing one row per CDR3 protein. The sample includes about half a million distinct CDR3 sequences, roughly 16% seen only once; the top ten take approximately 30%. V shed 6 bases, J shed 5 bases, and the junction held 7 bases outside the gene matches. The CDR3 extends over 14 amino acids. The V gene's germline CDR1 is MNHEY and CDR2 SMNVEV (reference sequence).

The sample consisted of blood. This chain connects TRBV27 to TRBJ2-5, with 9 bases matching TRBD1. This clonotype was sampled from a young woman with Graves' ophthalmopathy. CDR3 residues: CASRRTGAKETQYF. Written as DNA, the CDR3 is TGTGCCAGCAGAAGGACAGGGGCAAAGGAGACCCAGTACTTC.